These 22 T cell receptor beta chains share one sample of origin, sequenced in a study of PD-L1 blockade in urothelial cancer. Time point specified: peripheral blood 6 weeks after treatment start. Profiled with immunoSEQ multiplex PCR; TCRdb holds only in-frame clones, not every one. This sample has tens of thousands of clones, with about 91% found just once. The sample in question was PBMCs, obtained around atezolizumab (anti-PD-L1) treatment. Receptor source: a woman aged 80 or over with urothelial cancer.

This sequence joins TRBV6-4 and TRBJ1-2; 7 bases align to TRBD1. Germline CDR1 and CDR2: MRHNA and SNTAGT. Trimming at V came to 3 bases and at J to 7 bases, leaving 5 bases not matched to a gene. The CDR3 loop spans 13 amino acids. The CDR3 nucleotides are TGTGCCAGCAGTGAACAGGGGAGTGGTGGCTACACCTTC. This translates into CASSEQGSGGYTF.

The chain has TRBV19 and TRBJ1-2, with 9 bases identical to TRBD1. The J segment lost 8 bases and the V segment lost 9 bases, leaving 16 bases of the junction unmatched. The CDR3 has 15 residues. Germline V CDR1 and CDR2: LNHDA, SQIVND (reference sequence). The DNA of the CDR3 is TGTGCCAGCCGAGACAGGGGGACAGTGGCAGTCGGCTACACCTTC. Its translation is CASRDRGTVAVGYTF. Together with reference TRBV19 and TRBJ1-2, the CDR3 gives the full variable domain: DGGITQSPKYLFRKEGQNVTLSCEQNLNHDAMYWYRQDPGQGLRLIYYSQIVNDFQKGDIAEGYSVSREKKESFPLTVTSAQKNPTAFYLCASRDRGTVAVGYTFGSGTRLTVV.

The rearrangement joins TRBV7-8 to TRBJ1-5; 8 bases agree with TRBD1. The CDR3 covers 16 residues. V shed 2 bases, J shed 7 bases, and the junction held 10 bases outside the gene matches. CDR1 is SGHVS, CDR2 FQNEAQ, per germline. This CDR3 reads CASSLSQGVVGQPQHF. For the CDR3, the DNA is TGTGCCAGCAGCTTATCACAGGGGGTGGTAGGGCAGCCCCAGCATTTT.

The V call is TRBV5-4, the J call TRBJ1-1; D remains unclear. Germline-derived CDR1 and CDR2 are SGHNT and YYREEE (reference sequence). The CDR3 sequence is 13 residues long. The V gene lost 3 bases and the J gene lost 1 base, with 7 bases spanning the gap. The CDR3 spells CASSSTQNTEAFF. The CDR3 DNA sequence: TGTGCCAGCAGCTCGACACAGAACACTGAAGCTTTCTTT.

CDR3 in DNA: TGCGCCAGCAGCTTGGAAGGGACAGGGAACACTGAAGCTTTCTTT. Its translation: CASSLEGTGNTEAFF. The chain employs TRBV5-1 and TRBJ1-1; TRBD1 matches 8 bases. CDR1 is SGHRS and CDR2 is YFSETQ in the germline V gene. With V trimmed by 0 bases and J by 1 base, 2 bases remained unmatched. The length of the CDR3 is 15 residues. The variable domain in full, completed from reference TRBV5-1 and TRBJ1-1, reads KAGVTQTPRYLIKTRGQQVTLSCSPISGHRSVSWYQQTPGQGLQFLFEYFSETQRNKGNFPGRFSGRQFSNSRSEMNVSTLELGDSALYLCASSLEGTGNTEAFFGQGTRLTVV.

The chain uses TRBV19 and TRBJ1-2; D uncertain. Germline CDR1 is LNHDA and CDR2 is SQIVND (reference sequence). With 3 bases removed from V and 5 bases from J, the gap between germline ends came to 10 bases. The CDR3 has 13 amino acids. CDR3 amino acids: CASSMNSIYGYTF. The CDR3 DNA follows: TGTGCCAGTAGTATGAACAGTATTTATGGCTACACCTTC.

The chain has TRBV2 and TRBJ1-1; 8 bases map to TRBD1. Trimming took 8 bases from V and 1 from J; bases not matched to a gene: 9. The CDR3 extends over 15 amino acids. Germline lookup yields CDR1 SNHLY and CDR2 FYNNEI. The CDR3 DNA reads as TGTGCCAGCGCCGAGCGTGGACAGGGGAACACTGAAGCTTTCTTT. Translated, it gives CASAERGQGNTEAFF.

V and J are TRBV5-5 and TRBJ1-1, with TRBD1 identical over 9 bases. The CDR3 is 17 amino acids. Trimming removed 4 bases from V and 7 bases from J; junction bases left unmatched: 17. Per the germline V gene, CDR1 is SGHKS and CDR2 is YYEKEE (reference sequence). CDR3 bases: TGTGCCAGCAGCAGATCGGGACAGGGAGACCCAAGTCTTGAAGCTTTCTTT. It specifies CASSRSGQGDPSLEAFF.

The rearrangement joins TRBV6-5 to TRBJ2-1; D is perhaps TRBD1 (6 bases). The CDR3 runs to 13 residues. Germline V gives CDR1 MNHEY, CDR2 SVGAGI. The V end lost 8 bases, the J end lost 4 bases, and 12 bases lay between the germline ends. In DNA form, the CDR3 reads TGTGCCAGCGGGACACCACTTTACAATGAGCAGTTCTTC. The encoded protein is CASGTPLYNEQFF.

This rearrangement joins TRBV28 to TRBJ2-5; TRBD1 matches 7 bases. The germline V gene encodes CDR1 MDHEN and CDR2 SYDVKM. The CDR3 contains 16 residues. Trimming cost V 5 bases and J 4 bases; bases outside gene matches: 13. As DNA, the CDR3 is TGTGCCAGCAGTCTTCACTTGACAGGGAATGGAGAGACCCAGTACTTC. Residues: CASSLHLTGNGETQYF. Together with reference TRBV28 and TRBJ2-5, the CDR3 gives the full variable domain: DVKVTQSSRYLVKRTGEKVFLECVQDMDHENMFWYRQDPGLGLRLIYFSYDVKMKEKGDIPEGYSVSREKKERFSLILESASTNQTSMYLCASSLHLTGNGETQYFGPGTRLLVL.

This clone was seen just once. The J gene is TRBJ2-2, the V gene TRBV10-1; a weak D match, TRBD2 (6 bases). The V gene lost 6 bases and the J gene lost 2 bases, with 13 bases spanning the gap. The CDR3 loop spans 15 amino acids. Germline V gene lookup returns CDR1 WNHNN and CDR2 SYGVQD (reference sequence). The CDR3 coding sequence is TGCGCCAGCAGCCGGGACTTCCTAAACACCGGGGAGCTGTTTTTT. It specifies CASSRDFLNTGELFF.

The chain uses TRBV5-1 and TRBJ1-1; 10 nucleotides align to TRBD1. Germline CDR1 and CDR2: SGHRS and YFSETQ. Germline trimming cut 3 bases from V and 4 bases from J; bases unmatched to any gene: 6. The CDR3 loop spans 15 amino acids. CDR3 loop: CASSSDRGRVTEAFF. The CDR3 DNA sequence: TGCGCCAGCAGCTCCGACAGGGGGCGAGTCACTGAAGCTTTCTTT.

The CDR3 region is CASSRTSGRPGNEQFF. As DNA, the CDR3 is TGTGCCAGCAGCCGGACTAGCGGGAGGCCGGGGAATGAGCAGTTCTTC. The chain uses TRBV7-3 and TRBJ2-1; 14 nucleotides agree with TRBD2. In germline, CDR1 is SGHTA, CDR2 FQGTGA. The CDR3 consists of 16 residues. J lost 7 bases, V lost 5 bases, and 7 bases had no gene match.

The chain employs TRBV14 and TRBJ1-3, with TRBD1 as a possible D gene (5 bases). Looked up from germline, CDR1 is SGHDN and CDR2 is FVKESK. The CDR3 has 16 amino acids. Trimming pared 2 bases from V and 7 bases from J, leaving 18 bases between. CDR3: CASSQFTGVVGNTIYF. The CDR3 DNA sequence: TGTGCCAGCAGCCAATTTACAGGCGTCGTGGGGAACACCATATATTTT.

This clone was detected only a few times. The V gene is TRBV5-4, the J gene TRBJ1-1; 8 nucleotides line up with TRBD1. J gave up 4 bases and V 4 bases, and 6 bases lay outside the gene matches. Looked up from germline, CDR1 is SGHNT and CDR2 is YYREEE (reference sequence). This CDR3 spans 14 amino acids. CDR3 loop: CASSISTGGTEAFF. The CDR3 region has the DNA TGTGCCAGCAGCATCAGTACAGGGGGCACTGAAGCTTTCTTT.

The V and J genes are TRBV2 and TRBJ2-2; 8 nucleotides match TRBD2. CDR1 and CDR2 from the germline V gene are SNHLY and FYNNEI. This CDR3 comprises 15 residues. The V segment lost 2 bases and the J segment 7 bases; nucleotides outside the gene matches: 6. The CDR3 sequence is CASSERAGVSGELFF. In nucleotides, the CDR3 is TGTGCCAGCAGTGAAAGAGCGGGAGTAAGCGGGGAGCTGTTTTTT.

This rearrangement joins TRBV6-5 to TRBJ2-3; 8 bases map to TRBD1. CDR3 length equals 15 residues. Germline assignment: CDR1 MNHEY and CDR2 SVGAGI. V lost 6 bases, J lost 0 bases, and 5 bases stayed unmatched. CDR3 sequence: CASSRQGSSTDTQYF. Here the CDR3 DNA reads TGTGCCAGCAGCCGACAGGGGAGTAGCACAGATACGCAGTATTTT.

The V gene is TRBV7-6, the J gene TRBJ2-1, with TRBD1 identical over 7 bases. In germline, CDR1 is SGHVS, CDR2 FNYEAQ. Trimming at V came to 5 bases and at J to 10 bases, leaving 11 bases not matched to a gene. The CDR3 covers 14 residues. CDR3 loop: CASSLGQEPREQFF. The CDR3, as DNA: TGTGCCAGCAGCCTCGGACAGGAACCACGAGAGCAGTTCTTC.

The chain has TRBV30 and TRBJ1-4; 8 nucleotides line up with TRBD1. Germline CDR1 is GTSNPN and CDR2 is SVGIG (reference sequence). The CDR3 loop spans 14 amino acids. V lost 0 bases to trimming and J lost 6 bases; unmatched junction nucleotides: 3. The CDR3 coding sequence is TGTGCCTGGAGTGTAGCACAGGGGGATGAAAAACTGTTTTTT. Translating gives CAWSVAQGDEKLFF.

The chain carries TRBV28 and TRBJ1-5; D may be TRBD1 (5 bases). The CDR3 is made up of 15 amino acids. Trimming removed 4 bases at V and 2 bases at J, with 12 bases between. CDR1 MDHEN and CDR2 SYDVKM come from the germline V gene. DNA of the CDR3: TGTGCCAGCAGTTCCCAGACAGCAGGCAATCAGCCCCAGCATTTT. This sequence encodes CASSSQTAGNQPQHF.

The V gene is TRBV18, the J gene TRBJ2-7; 9 bases are a match to TRBD1. This CDR3 has 13 residues. V dropped 6 bases and J dropped 5; count of bases not matched to a gene: 5. Looked up from germline, CDR1 is KGHSH and CDR2 is LQKENI. The CDR3 loop reads CASSRDRADEQYF. The DNA of the CDR3 is TGTGCCAGCTCTCGGGACAGGGCGGACGAGCAGTACTTC.

V and J are TRBV15 and TRBJ1-3; tentatively, D is TRBD1 (5 bases). This CDR3 is 15 amino acids long. The V gene lost 0 bases and the J gene lost 4 bases, with 10 bases spanning the gap. The V gene's germline CDR1 is LNHNV and CDR2 YYDKDF (reference sequence). The CDR3 is CATSRDFQGGNTIYF. The CDR3 DNA reads TGTGCCACCAGCAGAGATTTCCAGGGCGGAAACACCATATATTTT.